This entry describes one T cell receptor (beta chain). Its antigen remains unidentified. Base qualities are not recorded, but no much larger clone differs from it by a single base. This sample was taken from a study of T-cell reconstitution after alpha-beta-depleted transplantation in children (dated by TCRdb to 2015 to 2016). A note on the overall study: T-cell immune reconstitution after TCRalphabeta/CD19-depleted allogeneic hematopoietic cell transplantation in children was quantitatively tracked in the study by means of TCR repertoire profiling.

From the cysteine through the phenylalanine, the CDR3 covers 13 amino acids. Just the 39-base CDR3 DNA is kept, in frame starting at base 1. Looking up the germline V gene (reference sequence) yields CDR1 DFQATT and CDR2 SNEGSKA. V is reduced by 5 bases and J by 0 bases, leaving a spacing of 7 bases between them. The method behind the library was PCR. The sequencer was an Illumina HiSeq 2500. To normalize quantification of the TCRbeta repertoire, the TCR libraries were built with molecular barcoding that relied on unique molecular identifiers. TCRdb's own reprocessing of the public reads used fastp at Q25 and MiXCR and kept productive beta chains. CDR3 protein sequences are deduplicated, and each keeps its most common genes and DNA. For this sample there are 500,000 to 600,000 distinct CDR3 sequences; 32% appear just once. The ten largest clones take up under 3% of the sample.

The input for sequencing was PBMCs from the stem cell graft donor, taken from the stem cell graft. The source of this sequence is a human donor who donated a stem cell graft to a child with aplastic anemia. Recombination joined TRBV20-1 with TRBJ2-2; the D gene assignment is ambiguous. The nucleotide sequence reads as follows: TGCAGTGCTTGGACGTCGAACACCGGGGAGCTGTTTTTT. Its protein is CSAWTSNTGELFF.